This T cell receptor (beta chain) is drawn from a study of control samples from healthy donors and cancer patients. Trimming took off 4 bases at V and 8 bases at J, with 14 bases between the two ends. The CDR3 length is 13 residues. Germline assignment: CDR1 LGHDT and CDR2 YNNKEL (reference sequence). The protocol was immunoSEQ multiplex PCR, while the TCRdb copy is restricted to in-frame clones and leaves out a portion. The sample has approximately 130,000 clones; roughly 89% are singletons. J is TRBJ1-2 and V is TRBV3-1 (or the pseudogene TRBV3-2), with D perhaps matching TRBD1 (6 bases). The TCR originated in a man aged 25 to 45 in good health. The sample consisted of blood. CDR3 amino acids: CASSPAGAKGYTF. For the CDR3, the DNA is TGTGCCAGCAGCCCCGCGGGGGCGAAAGGCTACACCTTC.